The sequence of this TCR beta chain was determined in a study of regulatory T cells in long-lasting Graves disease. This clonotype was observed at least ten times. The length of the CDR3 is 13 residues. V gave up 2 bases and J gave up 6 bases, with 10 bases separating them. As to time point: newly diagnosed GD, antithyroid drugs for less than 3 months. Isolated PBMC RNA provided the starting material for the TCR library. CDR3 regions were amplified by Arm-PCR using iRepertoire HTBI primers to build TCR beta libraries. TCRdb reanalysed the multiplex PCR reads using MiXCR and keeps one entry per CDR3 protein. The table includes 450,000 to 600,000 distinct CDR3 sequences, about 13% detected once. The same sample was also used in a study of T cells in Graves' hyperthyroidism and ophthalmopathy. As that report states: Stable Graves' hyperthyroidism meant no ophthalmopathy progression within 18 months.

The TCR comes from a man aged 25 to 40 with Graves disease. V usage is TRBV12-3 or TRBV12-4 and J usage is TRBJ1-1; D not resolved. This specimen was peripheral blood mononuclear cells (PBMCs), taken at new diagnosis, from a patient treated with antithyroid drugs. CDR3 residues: CASSLTGTSEAFF. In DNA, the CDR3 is TGTGCCAGCAGTTTAACTGGCACCTCTGAAGCTTTCTTT.